The 15 T cell receptor beta chains below come from one sample, sequenced in a study of identical twins. TCRdb redid the calling of the 5' RACE reads with MiXCR, one entry per CDR3 protein. The sample consists of around 370,000 distinct CDR3 sequences, 9% to 10% of them appearing once. The sample taken for sequencing was naive T cells sorted from blood. The source is a woman aged 45 to 65 in good health.

This clonotype was counted between two and nine times. This rearrangement joins TRBV20-1 to TRBJ2-1, with 8 positions matching TRBD1. With V trimmed by 4 bases and J by 10 bases, 0 bases remained unmatched. The germline gives CDR1 DFQATT, CDR2 SNEGSKA (reference sequence). CDR3 size: 10 residues. The CDR3 region has the DNA TGCAGTGCTAACAGGGGGGAGCAGTTCTTC. Translation: CSANRGEQFF.

The gene calls are TRBV27 and TRBJ2-5; TRBD2 might be the D (5 bases). Trimming pared 3 bases from V and 0 bases from J, leaving 11 bases between. CDR1 MNHEY and CDR2 SMNVEV come from the germline V gene (reference sequence). There are 15 residues in the CDR3. CDR3 DNA: TGTGCCAGCAGTTTCAGCGGACCGTACCAAGAGACCCAGTACTTC. This sequence encodes CASSFSGPYQETQYF.

This clonotype has a handful of counts. The chain joins TRBV7-9 to TRBJ2-3; possibly TRBD1 for D (6 bases). Between the trimmed V and J ends, which lost 5 bases and 0 bases, there was a span of 18 bases. CDR1 is SEHNR and CDR2 is FQNEAQ in the germline V gene (reference sequence). This CDR3 region has 17 residues. CDR3 DNA sequence: TGTGCCAGCAGCCAGATTCAGGGGTCTCCTAGCACAGATACGCAGTATTTT. The encoded protein is CASSQIQGSPSTDTQYF.

This clonotype was seen repeatedly, ten times or more. The V gene is TRBV27, the J gene TRBJ1-5; maybe TRBD1 (5 bases). CDR3 length: 14 residues. Trimming removed 3 bases from V and 3 bases from J, with 9 bases in between. Germline V CDR1 and CDR2: MNHEY, SMNVEV (reference sequence). CDR3 sequence (DNA): TGTGCCAGCAGTTTCCAACAGGTCAATCAGCCCCAGCATTTT. Translation: CASSFQQVNQPQHF.

The V gene is TRBV2, the J gene TRBJ2-1; the match to TRBD2 covers 10 bases. The CDR3 loop spans 14 amino acids. J gave up 9 bases and V 7 bases, and 9 bases lay outside the gene matches. Germline CDR1 SNHLY, CDR2 FYNNEI. The CDR3 here is CASIRVAGGTEQFF. The CDR3 DNA reads TGTGCCAGCATTCGGGTAGCGGGAGGAACTGAGCAGTTCTTC.

The genes are TRBV6-1 and TRBJ2-1, with TRBD2 matching 8 bases. The V and J ends lost 5 bases and 9 bases, in that order; junction bases with no gene match: 12. Germline lookup yields CDR1 MNHNS and CDR2 SASEGT. The length of the CDR3 is 15 residues. The CDR3 is CASSRWASGLGEQFF. CDR3 nucleotide sequence: TGTGCCAGCAGTAGGTGGGCTAGCGGGTTGGGTGAGCAGTTCTTC.

The chain has TRBV12-3 or TRBV12-4 and TRBJ2-3; a possible D gene is TRBD2 (5 bases). Between the trimmed V and J ends, which lost 3 bases and 14 bases, there was a span of 21 bases. The CDR3 contains 14 residues. CDR3 DNA sequence: TGTGCCAGCAGTTTTACAACTCAAACTAGACCGGCGTATTTT. Translation gives CASSFTTQTRPAYF.

This clonotype was counted only a few times. V gene TRBV7-8 combines with J gene TRBJ2-2, with 8 bases aligning to TRBD1. V was clipped by 4 bases and J by 7 bases; unmatched bases: 8. The CDR3 is 15 residues long. Germline values: CDR1 SGHVS, CDR2 FQNEAQ. In DNA, the CDR3 is TGTGCCAGCAGCTCCTGGACAGGGCCCAACGGGGAGCTGTTTTTT. It encodes CASSSWTGPNGELFF.

V usage is TRBV15 and J usage is TRBJ1-1; no reliable D call. CDR3 size: 14 residues. Trimming took off 7 bases at V and 1 base at J, with 13 bases between the two ends. Germline V lookup: CDR1 LNHNV, CDR2 YYDKDF (reference sequence). The DNA for the CDR3 is TGTGCCACCACCCCCAGAGCGAAGAACACTGAAGCTTTCTTT. It translates to CATTPRAKNTEAFF.

V usage is TRBV2 and J usage is TRBJ2-7; D gene uncertain. Germline assignment: CDR1 SNHLY and CDR2 FYNNEI. The CDR3 totals 12 residues. V lost 6 bases, J lost 3 bases, and 9 bases lay in between. In DNA, the CDR3 is TGTGCCAGCAGGCTGGCGATCTACGAGCAGTACTTC. Residues: CASRLAIYEQYF.

This clonotype appeared many times. The chain carries TRBV20-1 and TRBJ2-3; D remains ambiguous. Trimming stripped 2 bases from V and 4 bases from J, with 10 bases between. CDR1 is DFQATT, CDR2 SNEGSKA, per germline (reference sequence). The CDR3 runs to 13 residues. CDR3 sequence: CSARNPTPDTQYF. Written as DNA, the CDR3 is TGCAGTGCTAGAAACCCCACCCCAGATACGCAGTATTTT.

The chain is built from TRBV3-1 and TRBJ2-2; a possible D gene is TRBD2 (5 bases). The V gene lost 0 bases and the J gene lost 4 bases, with 18 bases spanning the gap. This CDR3 has 18 residues. Germline CDR1 reads LGHDT; CDR2 reads YNNKEL (reference sequence). The CDR3 nucleotides read TGTGCCAGCAGCCAAGAACTAGATTTCGGTTTCGTCACCGGGGAGCTGTTTTTT. Translated: CASSQELDFGFVTGELFF.

In this sample, this clonotype turned up many times. The chain recombines TRBV5-1 with TRBJ2-2; the D gene is possibly TRBD1 (6 bases). The CDR3 is 14 amino acids. V lost 7 bases, J lost 5 bases, and 15 bases lay in between. Germline CDR1 and CDR2: SGHRS and YFSETQ. The chain's CDR3 is CASRTGLETGELFF. CDR3 sequence (DNA): TGCGCCAGCCGTACAGGGCTGGAAACCGGGGAGCTGTTTTTT.

CDR3 sequence: CASSLARSSNEQFF. Written as DNA, the CDR3 is TGTGCCAGCAGTTTGGCCAGATCGAGCAATGAGCAGTTCTTC. The chain links TRBV12-3 or TRBV12-4 to TRBJ2-1; no clear D. CDR3 length equals 14 residues. Trimming stripped 3 bases from V and 6 bases from J, with 12 bases between.

V gene TRBV14 combines with J gene TRBJ1-1, with D perhaps matching TRBD1 (6 bases). V dropped 3 bases and J dropped 1 base, with 9 bases sitting between them. The CDR3 sequence is 14 residues long. Germline assignment: CDR1 SGHDN and CDR2 FVKESK. This CDR3 is CASSQGQWNTEAFF. In DNA, the CDR3 is TGTGCCAGCAGCCAGGGACAATGGAACACTGAAGCTTTCTTT.